The 12 T cell receptor beta chains below were found in one sample sequenced in a study of blood T cells in healthy people across ages. Primers used in a second PCR of about 7 to 11 cycles were a sample-barcoded 5' primer and a J-beta primer mix. Using its own MiXCR run on the 5' RACE reads, TCRdb lists one record per CDR3 protein. The profile shows 1.5 million to 1.9 million distinct CDR3 sequences, around 40% of them singletons. The sequenced sample was blood. The receptors originated from a woman aged 18-29 years in good health.

The gene calls are TRBV6-2 or TRBV6-3 and TRBJ2-1, with D perhaps TRBD2 (6 bases). The last part of the DNA fits TRBJ2-7 better; the J call may be wrong. The CDR3 totals 15 residues. Germline loops: CDR1 MNHEY, CDR2 SVGEGT. CDR3 bases: TGTGCCAGCAGTTACGGGGACTCGTCTTACAATGAGCAGTACTTC. This encodes CASSYGDSSYNEQYF.

V is TRBV9 and J is TRBJ2-5; 12 positions match TRBD2. Trimming removed 3 bases from V and 5 bases from J; junction bases left unmatched: 8. Looked up from germline, CDR1 is SGDLS and CDR2 is YYNGEE. The CDR3 is made up of 16 amino acids. CDR3 nucleotide sequence: TGTGCCAGCAGCGAGACTAGCGGGAGTTTTGGGGAGACCCAGTACTTC. Its translation: CASSETSGSFGETQYF.

The chain uses TRBV5-1 and TRBJ2-3, with 12 positions matching TRBD2. V trimming: 2 bases; J trimming: 5 bases; junction bases outside the gene matches: 12. This CDR3 has 18 amino acids. Germline CDR1 reads SGHRS; CDR2 reads YFSETQ. The CDR3 DNA is TGCGCCAGCAGCTTCAGGACTAGCGGGACTCGACGGGGAGATACGCAGTATTTT. Protein product: CASSFRTSGTRRGDTQYF.

This clonotype was recorded a few times. This chain links TRBV18 with TRBJ1-4; D is unresolved. This CDR3 has 13 amino acids. The V end lost 8 bases, the J end lost 0 bases, and 7 bases lay between the germline ends. CDR1 KGHSH and CDR2 LQKENI come from the germline V gene. CDR3 DNA sequence: TGTGCCAGCCGCCTCACAACTAATGAAAAACTGTTTTTT. It translates to CASRLTTNEKLFF. The full variable domain, its missing parts supplied by reference TRBV18 and TRBJ1-4, is NAGVMQNPRHLVRRRGQEARLRCSPMKGHSHVYWYRQLPEEGLKFMVYLQKENIIDESGMPKERFSAEFPKEGPSILRIQQVVRGDSAAYFCASRLTTNEKLFFGSGTQLSVL.

The rearrangement joins TRBV20-1 to TRBJ2-3; 7 nucleotides line up with TRBD1. The trim removed 2 bases at V and 4 bases at J, leaving 9 bases unmatched. Germline V gene lookup returns CDR1 DFQATT and CDR2 SNEGSKA (reference sequence). The CDR3 is 15 amino acids. The CDR3, as DNA: TGCAGTGCTAGACCCGACAGGGTAGGGGCAGATACGCAGTATTTT. Translated: CSARPDRVGADTQYF.

This clonotype was seen only a few times. This chain uses TRBV30 with TRBJ2-5, with D unclear. This CDR3 is 12 amino acids long. Germline CDR1 is GTSNPN and CDR2 is SVGIG (reference sequence). Trimming cost V 1 base and J 2 bases, with 5 bases left between them. Written as DNA, the CDR3 is TGTGCCTGGAGTGGGGCGCAAGAGACCCAGTACTTC. Protein: CAWSGAQETQYF.

The chain employs TRBV4-2 and TRBJ2-1; D is unclear. Judging by the DNA end, TRBJ2-7 fits better; the J call may be wrong. Germline values: CDR1 LGHNA, CDR2 YNFKEQ. The CDR3 spans 16 residues. CDR3 loop: CASSQEPSLAYNEQYF. CDR3 nucleotides: TGTGCCAGCAGCCAAGAGCCCTCTCTTGCCTACAATGAGCAGTACTTC.

This clonotype was observed a few times. The chain uses TRBV12-3 or TRBV12-4 and TRBJ1-2, with D possibly being TRBD1 (5 bases). V lost 6 bases and J 5 bases, leaving 7 bases between the germline ends. CDR3 length: 11 residues. CDR3 DNA: TGTGCCAGCAGCCGACAGTATGGCTACACCTTC. Protein sequence: CASSRQYGYTF.

The V call is TRBV4-1, the J call TRBJ1-5; 9 bases map to TRBD1. This CDR3 contains 16 residues. Germline V gene data show CDR1 as MGHRA and CDR2 as YSYEKL. Unmatched junction bases numbered 9, after V lost 3 bases and J lost 6 bases. CDR3 nucleotide sequence: TGCGCCAGCAGCCAGGAACAGGGGGCGAGGGGTCAGCCCCAGCATTTT. Translating gives CASSQEQGARGQPQHF.

The chain is built from TRBV20-1 and TRBJ2-5; D remains unclear. CDR1 DFQATT and CDR2 SNEGSKA come from the germline V gene (reference sequence). The CDR3 runs 10 residues. CDR3 coding DNA: TGCAGGGCTGTAGGGGAGACCCAGTACTTC. Its protein is CRAVGETQYF.

The chain recombines TRBV6-1 with TRBJ1-5, with no clear D. The V end was cut by 2 bases, the J end by 0 bases, with 11 bases between. Germline CDR1 and CDR2: MNHNS and SASEGT. The CDR3 has 16 residues. The CDR3 nucleotides are TGTGCCAGCAGTGAATGGTGGGTTTCTAGCAATCAGCCCCAGCATTTT. It is translated as CASSEWWVSSNQPQHF.

Worth noting for this clonotype: The DNA is omitted, as the CDR3 cannot be located on it reliably, and the CDR3 follows TCRdb's listing. The chain carries TRBV4-2 and TRBJ2-3; the table's D gene call, TRBD2, was not cross checked with the DNA. Germline V gene sequence: CDR1 LGHNA, CDR2 YNFKEQ. The CDR3 totals 17 residues, both ends included. CDR3: CASSQEWAGGNTDTQDF.